This T cell receptor (beta chain) was observed in a study of T-cell memory formation after mild COVID-19. The CDR3 consists of 17 residues. The V gene lost 4 bases and the J gene lost 3 bases, with 22 bases spanning the gap. Germline CDR1 reads MGHRA; CDR2 reads YSYEKL. TCRdb processed the 5' RACE reads anew with MiXCR; each CDR3 protein has one entry. The sample yields 300,000 to 400,000 distinct CDR3 sequences, 28% seen once. In this sample, this clonotype turned up a few times. This TCR was recovered from an adult woman who had mild COVID-19 (a few samples of this study predate the infection). Cell type and time point are not known. This chain connects TRBV4-1 to TRBJ2-7; TRBD1 is a possible D gene (5 bases). The sequencing sample was made of PBMCs or a T cell subset sorted from them (not recorded which). The CDR3 region is CASSPESGPPWDYEQYF. For the CDR3, the DNA is TGCGCCAGCAGCCCTGAGTCAGGGCCCCCGTGGGACTACGAGCAGTACTTC.